Each of the 20 T cell receptor beta chains below was sequenced from the same sample in a study of blood T cell repertoires in COVID-19. TCRdb's copy holds only in-frame clones and misses some; the assay was immunoSEQ multiplex PCR. The data show around 300,000 clones, about 85% seen once. Sequenced: peripheral blood. The receptors come from a young man with active or convalescent COVID-19.

CDR3 region: CASSSQGGGESTEAFF. CDR3 in DNA: TGCGCCAGCAGCTCCCAAGGGGGGGGCGAATCAACTGAAGCTTTCTTT. The chain uses TRBV5-1 and TRBJ1-1, with D possibly TRBD1 on 6 matching bases. Germline CDR1 and CDR2: SGHRS and YFSETQ. This CDR3 is 16 amino acids long. The V end was cut by 3 bases, the J end by 5 bases, with 20 bases between.

The chain uses TRBV5-1 and TRBJ2-2, with TRBD2 matching over 13 bases. Germline assignment: CDR1 SGHRS and CDR2 YFSETQ. CDR3 length: 17 residues. With 0 bases clipped from V and 8 bases from J, the junction kept 7 bases outside the gene matches. Here the CDR3 DNA reads TGCGCCAGCAGCTTGGATATAGGACTAGCGGGAGTTGGGGAGCTGTTTTTT. Translation: CASSLDIGLAGVGELFF.

This chain links TRBV4-3 with TRBJ1-2; tentative D call: TRBD1 (5 bases). V was pared by 1 base and J by 10 bases, with 13 bases between. The CDR3 contains 13 residues. Germline CDR1 and CDR2: LGHNA and YSLEER. CDR3 in amino acids: CASSQGADKDYTF. The CDR3 coding sequence is TGCGCCAGCAGCCAAGGTGCGGACAAAGACTACACCTTC.

This clone was seen just once. This sequence joins TRBV18 and TRBJ2-7, with TRBD2 matching over 14 bases. Per germline, CDR1 KGHSH and CDR2 LQKENI. The CDR3 is made up of 18 amino acids. J gave up 2 bases and V 3 bases, and 9 bases lay outside the gene matches. The CDR3 nucleotides read TGTGCCAGCTCACCGGGGACTAGCGGGAGCAAAGGGACCTACGAGCAGTACTTC. It specifies CASSPGTSGSKGTYEQYF.

This clone was seen just once. The rearrangement uses TRBV27 and TRBJ2-7, with a tentative D call TRBD2 (5 bases). V lost 7 bases to trimming and J lost 6 bases, with 19 bases between them. CDR1 is MNHEY and CDR2 is SMNVEV in the germline V gene (reference sequence). There are 14 residues in the CDR3. CDR3 residues: CASTPLVGVSEQYF. The DNA for the CDR3 is TGTGCCAGCACCCCCTTGGTGGGAGTATCCGAGCAGTACTTC.

This clone was picked up one time. J is TRBJ1-2 and V is TRBV27, with 10 bases matching TRBD1. Germline loops: CDR1 MNHEY, CDR2 SMNVEV (reference sequence). V was pared by 5 bases and J by 4 bases, with 10 bases of the junction left unmatched. This CDR3 has 16 amino acids. The CDR3 loop is CASSPRDRGWAYGYTF. CDR3 nucleotide sequence: TGTGCCAGCAGTCCTCGGGACAGGGGATGGGCCTATGGCTACACCTTC.

This clone has a handful of counts. V and J are TRBV19 and TRBJ2-6; a weak D match, TRBD2 (7 bases). The CDR3 loop spans 15 amino acids. V was shortened by 6 bases and J by 3 bases, with 12 bases between the two germline ends. From germline, CDR1 is LNHDA and CDR2 SQIVND (reference sequence). DNA for the CDR3: TGTGCCAGTAGGAAGGGGGGGTATGGGGCCAACGTCCTGACTTTC. Translating it yields CASRKGGYGANVLTF.

The chain joins TRBV28 to TRBJ1-5, with TRBD1 matching 7 bases. From germline, CDR1 is MDHEN and CDR2 SYDVKM. After removal of 7 bases from V and 8 bases from J, the junction contained 5 bases not matched to a gene. This CDR3 region has 12 residues. In DNA form, the CDR3 reads TGTGCCAGCACTACTACAGGGGAGCCCCAGCATTTT. It is translated as CASTTTGEPQHF.

This clone has only a few counts. The J gene is TRBJ2-7, the V gene TRBV24-1; 12 nucleotides align to TRBD2. The germline V gene has CDR1 KGHDR and CDR2 SFDVKD. Losses at the gene ends were 3 bases for V and 7 bases for J; bases not matched to a gene: 6. CDR3 length equals 15 residues. This CDR3 is CATSDPGLAGREQYF. The CDR3 nucleotides read TGTGCCACCAGTGATCCCGGACTAGCGGGACGGGAGCAGTACTTC.

This chain links TRBV7-3 with TRBJ2-2; D not resolved. Germline CDR1 and CDR2: SGHTA and FQGTGA. Between the trimmed V and J ends, which lost 5 bases and 6 bases, there was a span of 22 bases. The CDR3 is 17 amino acids. CDR3 DNA sequence: TGTGCCAGCAGCGTAGACTCATCCTACCTCCTATCCGGGGAGCTGTTTTTT. It translates to CASSVDSSYLLSGELFF.

The genes are TRBV5-1 and TRBJ2-4; TRBD1 matches at 9 bases. V lost 5 bases, J lost 0 bases, and 15 bases stayed unmatched. The length of the CDR3 is 19 residues. Per the germline V gene, CDR1 is SGHRS and CDR2 is YFSETQ. The DNA of the CDR3 is TGCGCCAGCAGACACTTACCGGGACAGGGAGCCTTAGCCAAAAACATTCAGTACTTC. Protein: CASRHLPGQGALAKNIQYF.

The chain carries TRBV4-1 and TRBJ2-2, with no clear D. From germline, CDR1 is MGHRA and CDR2 YSYEKL. The CDR3 runs 13 residues. Trimming took off 2 bases at V and 6 bases at J, with 7 bases between the two ends. The CDR3 loop is CASSQRSSGELFF. In DNA, the CDR3 is TGCGCCAGCAGCCAACGTAGCTCCGGGGAGCTGTTTTTT.

This clone was picked up one time. This sequence joins TRBV5-5 and TRBJ1-4; TRBD1 is a possible D gene (6 bases). V was cut by 0 bases and J by 0 bases, with 6 bases left in between. The CDR3 totals 15 residues. Germline CDR1 is SGHKS and CDR2 is YYEKEE (reference sequence). As DNA, the CDR3 is TGTGCCAGCAGCTTGGGGACAGCAACTAATGAAAAACTGTTTTTT. Protein sequence: CASSLGTATNEKLFF.

This clone was observed a handful of times. J is TRBJ2-7 and V is TRBV12-5; TRBD1 aligns across 7 bases. The germline V gene has CDR1 LGHNT and CDR2 FRNRAP. The length of the CDR3 is 15 residues. Germline trimming cut 0 bases from V and 3 bases from J; bases unmatched to any gene: 5. CDR3 amino acids: CASGLVLRGLYEQYF. CDR3 nucleotides: TGTGCTAGTGGTTTGGTACTGAGGGGGCTCTACGAGCAGTACTTC.

This clone has just a few counts. The chain has TRBV18 and TRBJ1-2; D not certain. V lost 2 bases, J lost 3 bases, and 10 bases lay in between. The CDR3 is 14 amino acids. The germline gives CDR1 KGHSH, CDR2 LQKENI. The CDR3: CASSPNTGDYGYTF. The CDR3 DNA sequence: TGTGCCAGCTCACCAAATACCGGGGACTATGGCTACACCTTC.

The chain couples TRBV3-1 (or the pseudogene TRBV3-2) to TRBJ1-3; D call uncertain. The V gene lost 1 base and the J gene lost 4 bases, with 11 bases spanning the gap. The CDR3 spans 15 residues. Germline CDR1 is LGHDT and CDR2 is YNNKEL (reference sequence). CDR3 in amino acids: CASSQGRVVGNTIYF. CDR3 nucleotide sequence: TGTGCCAGCAGCCAAGGTCGAGTCGTGGGAAACACCATATATTTT.

As regards this clone: The same CDR3 arises from other DNA sequences in this sample as well. This chain joins TRBV5-1 and TRBJ1-5; no firm D call. The CDR3 is 13 amino acids. The ends were cut back, 0 bases at V and 3 bases at J, with 4 bases in the middle. The germline V gene has CDR1 SGHRS and CDR2 YFSETQ. The DNA for the CDR3 is TGCGCCAGCAGCTTGGCCTCCAATCAGCCCCAGCATTTT. It is translated as CASSLASNQPQHF.

This sequence joins TRBV6-2 or TRBV6-3 and TRBJ1-5; TRBD1 is a possible D gene (6 bases). Germline lookup yields CDR1 MNHEY and CDR2 SVGEGT. There are 13 residues in the CDR3. The germline V and J ends were trimmed by 6 bases and 9 bases, with 15 bases remaining between them. DNA of the CDR3: TGTGCCAGCAGCCGACAGGTGGGTCGGCCCCAGCATTTT. This sequence encodes CASSRQVGRPQHF.

The rearrangement joins TRBV2 to TRBJ1-1; possible D gene TRBD1, 5 bases. The germline V gene has CDR1 SNHLY and CDR2 FYNNEI. There are 13 residues in the CDR3. The germline V and J ends were trimmed by 11 bases and 5 bases, with 18 bases remaining between them. CDR3 DNA sequence: TGTGCCGGCCACCGGTCCAGGGAAACTGAAGCTTTCTTT. It is translated as CAGHRSRETEAFF.

The V and J genes are TRBV7-3 and TRBJ1-3; no definite D call. Germline CDR1 SGHTA, CDR2 FQGTGA. Between the trimmed V and J ends, which lost 5 bases and 0 bases, there was a span of 11 bases. The CDR3 is 15 amino acids. CDR3 nucleotide sequence: TGTGCCAGCAGCCCCGCGGGCCCCTCTGGAAACACCATATATTTT. This gives the protein CASSPAGPSGNTIYF.